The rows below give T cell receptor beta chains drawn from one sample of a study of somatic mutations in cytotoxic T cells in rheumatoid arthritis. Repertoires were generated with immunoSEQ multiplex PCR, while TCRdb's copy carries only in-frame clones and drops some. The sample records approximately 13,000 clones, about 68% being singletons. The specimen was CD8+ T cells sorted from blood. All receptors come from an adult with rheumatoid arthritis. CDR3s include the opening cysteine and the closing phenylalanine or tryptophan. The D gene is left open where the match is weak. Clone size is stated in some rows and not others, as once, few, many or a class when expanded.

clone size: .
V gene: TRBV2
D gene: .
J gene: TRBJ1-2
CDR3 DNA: TGTGCCAGCAGTGAGGAACGGGTCTATGGCTACACCTTC
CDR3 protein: CASSEERVYGYTF

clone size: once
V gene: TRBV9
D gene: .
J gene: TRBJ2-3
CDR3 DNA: TGTGCCAGCAGCGAGGAGAGGCTATACACAGATACGCAGTATTTT
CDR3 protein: CASSEERLYTDTQYF

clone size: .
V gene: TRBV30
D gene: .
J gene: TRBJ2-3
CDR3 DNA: TGTGCCTGGAGTGTATCGTCCGGGCCCAGGGATACGCAGTATTTT
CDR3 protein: CAWSVSSGPRDTQYF

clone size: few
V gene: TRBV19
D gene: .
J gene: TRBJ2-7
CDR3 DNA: TGTGCCAGTAGTACAACACAGGGCTACGAGCAGTACTTC
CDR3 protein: CASSTTQGYEQYF

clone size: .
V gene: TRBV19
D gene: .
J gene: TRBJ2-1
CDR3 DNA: TGTGCCAGTAGTGCCGGGACCGTGAATGAGCAGTTCTTC
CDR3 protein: CASSAGTVNEQFF

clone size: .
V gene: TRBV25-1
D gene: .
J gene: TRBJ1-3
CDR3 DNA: TGTGCCAGCAGTGAGGATGTCTCTGGAAACACCATATATTTT
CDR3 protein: CASSEDVSGNTIYF

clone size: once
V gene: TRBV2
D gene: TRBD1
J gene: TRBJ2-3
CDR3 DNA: TGTGCCAGCAACCCGACAGGGGGGGGCACAGATACGCAGTATTTT
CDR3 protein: CASNPTGGGTDTQYF

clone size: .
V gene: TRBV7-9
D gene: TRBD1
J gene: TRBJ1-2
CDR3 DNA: TGTGCCAGCAAAGCTCGACAGGGGAACTATGGCTACACCTTC
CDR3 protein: CASKARQGNYGYTF

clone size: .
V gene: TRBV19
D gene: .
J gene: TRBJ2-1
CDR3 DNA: TGTGCCAGTAGTATCTGGCAGGGCGGATCTAATGAGCAGTTCTTC
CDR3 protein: CASSIWQGGSNEQFF

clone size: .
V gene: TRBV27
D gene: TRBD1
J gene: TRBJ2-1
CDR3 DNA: TGTGCCAGCAGTACCCGGGACAGGGCCCCCTACAATGAGCAGTTCTTC
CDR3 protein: CASSTRDRAPYNEQFF

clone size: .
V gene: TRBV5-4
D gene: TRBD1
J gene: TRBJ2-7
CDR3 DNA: TGTGCCAGCAGCCGGACAGGGGACGAGCAGTACTTC
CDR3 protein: CASSRTGDEQYF

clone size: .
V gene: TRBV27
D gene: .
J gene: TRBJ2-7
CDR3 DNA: TGTGCCAGCAGTTATGGGGGGCTCGAGCAGTACTTC
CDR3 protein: CASSYGGLEQYF

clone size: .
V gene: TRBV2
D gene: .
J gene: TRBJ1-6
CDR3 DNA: TGTGCCAGCAGTCATGGAGAAGACTATAATTCACCCCTCCACTTT
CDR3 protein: CASSHGEDYNSPLHF

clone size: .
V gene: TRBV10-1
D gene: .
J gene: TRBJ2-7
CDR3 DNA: TGCGCCAGCAGTGAACTAAGAGGGGAGACCTACGAGCAGTACTTC
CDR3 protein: CASSELRGETYEQYF

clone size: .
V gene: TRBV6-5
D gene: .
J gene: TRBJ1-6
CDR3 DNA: TGTGCCAGCAGCCCCTATAATTCACCCCTCCACTTT
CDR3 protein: CASSPYNSPLHF